What follows are 25 T cell receptor beta chains derived from one specimen sequenced in a study of cytomegalovirus exposure and HLA in healthy donors. Vbeta (60) and Jbeta (13) primers were used in the PCR. Profiled with immunoSEQ multiplex PCR; TCRdb holds only in-frame clones, not every one. The data contain under 200,000 clones, roughly 80% of them singletons. Source material: PBMCs. Every receptor here comes from a man aged 50 to 59 in good health and CMV-seropositive.

V gene TRBV5-1 combines with J gene TRBJ2-7; 7 bases are a match to TRBD1. This CDR3 is 15 amino acids long. Germline V gene sequence: CDR1 SGHRS, CDR2 YFSETQ. The ends lost 0 bases at V and 1 base at J; junction bases unmatched: 4. CDR3 DNA: TGCGCCAGCAGCTTGGGGGACAGTCTTTCCTACGAGCAGTACTTC. This codes for CASSLGDSLSYEQYF.

This sequence joins TRBV5-1 and TRBJ1-2; D is perhaps TRBD1 (6 bases). From germline, CDR1 is SGHRS and CDR2 YFSETQ. Deletions cut 5 bases from V and 3 bases from J, with 11 bases between. The CDR3 length is 13 residues. CDR3 region: CASSINRDYGYTF. The CDR3 DNA follows: TGCGCCAGCAGTATAAACAGGGACTATGGCTACACCTTC.

This clone was seen only once. The rearrangement joins TRBV27 to TRBJ1-2, with 9 bases fitting TRBD1. The CDR3 totals 14 residues. CDR1 is MNHEY, CDR2 SMNVEV, per germline (reference sequence). V lost 3 bases to trimming and J lost 8 bases; unmatched junction nucleotides: 7. DNA for the CDR3: TGTGCCAGCAGTTTCCGGACAGGGGTAGGGGGCTACACCTTC. It codes for CASSFRTGVGGYTF.

The chain employs TRBV14 and TRBJ2-3; the match to TRBD2 covers 10 bases. This CDR3 comprises 16 residues. The V gene end was trimmed by 3 bases and the J gene end by 6 bases; junction bases not matched to a gene: 9. CDR1 and CDR2 (germline): SGHDN, FVKESK. The CDR3 sequence: CASSQPKRGGIDTQYF. CDR3 nucleotide sequence: TGTGCCAGCAGCCAGCCAAAGCGGGGGGGCATTGATACGCAGTATTTT.

This sequence joins TRBV2 and TRBJ2-5, with 9 bases identical to TRBD1. J was trimmed by 3 bases and V by 4 bases; bases with no gene match: 6. This CDR3 contains 15 residues. The germline V gene encodes CDR1 SNHLY and CDR2 FYNNEI. The CDR3 region is CASSGTGGPEETQYF. CDR3 nucleotide sequence: TGTGCCAGCAGTGGAACAGGGGGCCCCGAAGAGACCCAGTACTTC.

The DNA of the CDR3 is TGTGCCAGCAGCTTAACTAACCAAGAGACCCAGTACTTC. Translated: CASSLTNQETQYF. The chain links TRBV7-9 to TRBJ2-5; D unresolved. CDR3 length: 13 amino acids. V was shortened by 2 bases and J by 0 bases, with 4 bases between the two germline ends. Per germline, CDR1 SEHNR and CDR2 FQNEAQ (reference sequence).

This clone was seen once. This rearrangement joins TRBV4-1 to TRBJ2-1; D remains unclear. CDR3 length: 13 amino acids. With 0 bases removed from V and 7 bases from J, the gap between germline ends came to 7 bases. CDR1 and CDR2 (germline): MGHRA, YSYEKL. As DNA, the CDR3 is TGCGCCAGCAGCCAAGATCGGGTAAATGAGCAGTTCTTC. It translates to CASSQDRVNEQFF.

This clone is a singleton in its sample. This sequence joins TRBV5-1 and TRBJ2-4; D perhaps matches TRBD2 (6 bases). Per germline, CDR1 SGHRS and CDR2 YFSETQ. This CDR3 comprises 14 residues. Trimming removed 4 bases from V and 9 bases from J, with 17 bases in between. CDR3: CASSEQAGGGIQYF. For the CDR3, the DNA is TGCGCCAGCAGCGAGCAAGCGGGTGGGGGCATTCAGTACTTC.

The gene calls are TRBV2 and TRBJ1-5; a possible D gene is TRBD1 (6 bases). This CDR3 contains 15 residues. Germline lookup yields CDR1 SNHLY and CDR2 FYNNEI. The germline V and J ends were trimmed by 8 bases and 6 bases, with 20 bases remaining between them. CDR3 in amino acids: CASSGSGSGVQPQHF. CDR3 nucleotide sequence: TGTGCCAGCTCGGGGAGCGGTTCAGGGGTTCAGCCCCAGCATTTT.

The V call is TRBV27, the J call TRBJ1-2; a weak D match, TRBD1 (5 bases). Germline CDR1 reads MNHEY; CDR2 reads SMNVEV (reference sequence). There are 13 residues in the CDR3. The V gene lost 5 bases and the J gene lost 5 bases, with 12 bases spanning the gap. For the CDR3, the DNA is TGTGCCAGCAGTCAGGGAGGGAATTATGGCTACACCTTC. Translating gives CASSQGGNYGYTF.

The gene calls are TRBV18 and TRBJ1-2; 11 positions agree with TRBD1. The CDR3 extends over 14 amino acids. V lost 3 bases, J lost 8 bases, and 5 bases stayed unmatched. Germline lookup yields CDR1 KGHSH and CDR2 LQKENI. The CDR3 DNA follows: TGTGCCAGCTCACCCTTGGGACAGGGGGAAGGCTACACCTTC. Encoded protein: CASSPLGQGEGYTF.

This chain joins TRBV28 and TRBJ1-2; D is perhaps TRBD1 (5 bases). V dropped 5 bases and J dropped 3 bases, with 19 bases sitting between them. CDR1 MDHEN and CDR2 SYDVKM come from the germline V gene. This CDR3 comprises 16 residues. CDR3 amino acids: CASSTTGSGVDYGYTF. The CDR3 coding sequence is TGTGCCAGCAGTACCACCGGTTCGGGGGTAGACTATGGCTACACCTTC.

This clone was counted between two and nine times. This rearrangement joins TRBV5-6 to TRBJ1-5; no clear D gene. This CDR3 is 14 amino acids long. Germline CDR1 and CDR2: SGHDT and YYEEEE. Trimming pared 0 bases from V and 3 bases from J, leaving 7 bases between. The DNA of the CDR3 is TGTGCCAGCAGCTTGGGAGGGTTCAATCAGCCCCAGCATTTT. Protein sequence: CASSLGGFNQPQHF. Looking up the rest from reference TRBV5-6 and TRBJ1-5 gives the full variable domain: DAGVTQSPTHLIKTRGQQVTLRCSPKSGHDTVSWYQQALGQGPQFIFQYYEEEERQRGNFPDRFSGHQFPNYSSELNVNALLLGDSALYLCASSLGGFNQPQHFGDGTRLSIL.

The rearrangement uses TRBV2 and TRBJ2-6; TRBD1 matches at 7 bases. Per germline, CDR1 SNHLY and CDR2 FYNNEI. There are 15 residues in the CDR3. Trimming removed 6 bases from V and 2 bases from J; junction bases left unmatched: 4. The CDR3 DNA follows: TGTGCCAGCAGATCACAGGGGACTGGGGCCAACGTCCTGACTTTC. This sequence encodes CASRSQGTGANVLTF.

This chain uses TRBV5-4 with TRBJ2-7; no clear D. CDR3 length: 15 residues. V lost 0 bases and J 0 bases, leaving 10 bases between the germline ends. Germline V gene sequence: CDR1 SGHNT, CDR2 YYREEE (reference sequence). CDR3 DNA: TGTGCCAGCAGCTTGGTACCAGGAAGCTCCTACGAGCAGTACTTC. It translates to CASSLVPGSSYEQYF.

The chain links TRBV30 to TRBJ2-7; the match to TRBD2 covers 8 bases. This CDR3 comprises 14 residues. V gave up 5 bases and J gave up 2 bases; unmatched junction bases: 8. Germline values: CDR1 GTSNPN, CDR2 SVGIG (reference sequence). The CDR3, as DNA: TGTGCCTGGGTGCCCCGGGGGGGGGCCTACGAGCAGTACTTC. It encodes CAWVPRGGAYEQYF.

This clone has only a few counts. The genes are TRBV5-6 and TRBJ1-2; maybe TRBD1 (6 bases). The length of the CDR3 is 16 residues. Trimming left V 4 bases short and J 8 bases short, with 24 bases between. The germline gives CDR1 SGHDT, CDR2 YYEEEE. The CDR3 region has the DNA TGTGCCAGCAGCCTCTACGCGGGGGCACTTCGTCAAGGCTACACCTTC. It is translated as CASSLYAGALRQGYTF. The whole variable domain, remainder taken from reference TRBV5-6 and TRBJ1-2, is DAGVTQSPTHLIKTRGQQVTLRCSPKSGHDTVSWYQQALGQGPQFIFQYYEEEERQRGNFPDRFSGHQFPNYSSELNVNALLLGDSALYLCASSLYAGALRQGYTFGSGTRLTVV.

This clone was seen just once. This chain links TRBV9 with TRBJ2-5, with D perhaps matching TRBD2 (7 bases). V dropped 3 bases and J dropped 0 bases, with 12 bases sitting between them. This CDR3 contains 15 residues. Looked up from germline, CDR1 is SGDLS and CDR2 is YYNGEE. The CDR3 bases are TGTGCCAGCAGCGGGGGGGGCCAGTACCAAGAGACCCAGTACTTC. This codes for CASSGGGQYQETQYF.

CDR3 sequence: CASIPTGRGEAFF. Here the CDR3 DNA reads TGTGCCAGCATCCCTACCGGGAGGGGGGAGGCTTTCTTT. The V gene is TRBV7-9, the J gene TRBJ1-1, with D maybe TRBD1 (6 bases). CDR1 and CDR2 from the germline V gene are SEHNR and FQNEAQ (reference sequence). The germline V and J ends were trimmed by 7 bases and 11 bases, with 20 bases remaining between them. The CDR3 consists of 13 residues.

The CDR3 region is CASSRASGISEQYF. The CDR3 nucleotides read TGTGCCAGCTCCAGGGCTAGCGGGATCTCCGAGCAGTACTTC. V usage is TRBV2 and J usage is TRBJ2-7; TRBD2 matches at 9 bases. From germline, CDR1 is SNHLY and CDR2 FYNNEI. J lost 6 bases, V lost 8 bases, and 11 bases had no gene match. This CDR3 spans 14 amino acids.

The chain combines TRBV7-2 with TRBJ1-5; 7 bases match TRBD1. CDR3 length: 13 residues. The junction had 0 bases not matched to a gene; V was cut back by 0 bases and J by 7 bases. From germline, CDR1 is SGHTA and CDR2 FQGNSA. CDR3 sequence reads: CASSLAGGQPQHF. In DNA form, the CDR3 reads TGTGCCAGCAGCTTAGCAGGGGGCCAGCCCCAGCATTTT.

Written as DNA, the CDR3 is TGTGCCAGCAGTGAAACCAGGTACACTGAAGCTTTCTTT. Protein: CASSETRYTEAFF. The chain links TRBV6-1 to TRBJ1-1; D gene ambiguous. The CDR3 is 13 residues long. Trimming shortened V by 2 bases and J by 3 bases, and 7 bases separated the two germline ends. The germline CDR1 and CDR2 sequences are MNHNS and SASEGT.

The rearrangement links TRBV30 to TRBJ1-2; perhaps TRBD1 as D (5 bases). This CDR3 contains 13 residues. Germline CDR1 GTSNPN, CDR2 SVGIG (reference sequence). V was clipped by 4 bases and J by 2 bases, with 11 bases between them. In DNA form, the CDR3 reads TGTGCCTGGACCCGACAGTTGAACTATGGCTACACCTTC. It codes for CAWTRQLNYGYTF. Full variable domain (missing parts from reference TRBV30 and TRBJ1-2): SQTIHQWPATLVQPVGSPLSLECTVEGTSNPNLYWYRQAAGRGLQLLFYSVGIGQISSEVPQNLSASRPQDRQFILSSKKLLLSDSGFYLCAWTRQLNYGYTFGSGTRLTVV.

This rearrangement joins TRBV6-5 to TRBJ1-2; 8 nucleotides line up with TRBD1. This CDR3 is built from 13 residues. V lost 6 bases and J lost 5; bases outside the gene matches: 5. Germline V gene sequence: CDR1 MNHEY, CDR2 SVGAGI. The CDR3: CASSRDRGYGYTF. DNA of the CDR3: TGTGCCAGCAGCCGCGACAGGGGTTATGGCTACACCTTC.

The CDR3 sequence: CASSWTYSYEQYF. As DNA, the CDR3 is TGTGCCAGCAGTTGGACATACTCCTACGAGCAGTACTTC. V usage is TRBV5-6 and J usage is TRBJ2-7; maybe TRBD1 (5 bases). In germline, CDR1 is SGHDT, CDR2 YYEEEE. CDR3 size: 13 residues. With 5 bases removed from V and 0 bases from J, the gap between germline ends came to 9 bases.